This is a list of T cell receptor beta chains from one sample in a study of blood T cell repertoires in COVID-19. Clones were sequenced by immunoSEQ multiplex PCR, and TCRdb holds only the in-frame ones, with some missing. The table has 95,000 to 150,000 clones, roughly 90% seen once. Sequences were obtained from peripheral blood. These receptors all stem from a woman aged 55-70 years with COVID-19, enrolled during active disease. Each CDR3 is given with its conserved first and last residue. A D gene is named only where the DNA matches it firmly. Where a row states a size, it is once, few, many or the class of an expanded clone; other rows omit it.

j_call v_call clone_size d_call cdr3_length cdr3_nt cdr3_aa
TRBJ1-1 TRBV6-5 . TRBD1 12 TGTGCCAGCAGAGGGACAGGAGGTGAAGCTTTCTTT CASRGTGGEAFF
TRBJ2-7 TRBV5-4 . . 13 TGTGCCAGCAGCCAGGACAGCAACTACGAGCAGTACTTC CASSQDSNYEQYF
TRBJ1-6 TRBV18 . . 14 TGTGCCAGCCGCACCGGGGGAAAGTCTTCACCCCTCCACTTT CASRTGGKSSPLHF
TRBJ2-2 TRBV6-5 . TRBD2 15 TGTGCCAGCAGTTATAGCGGGGGTGACACCGGGGAGCTGTTTTTT CASSYSGGDTGELFF
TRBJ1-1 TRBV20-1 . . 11 TGCAGTGTCCCAGTGAACACTGAAGCTTTCTTT CSVPVNTEAFF
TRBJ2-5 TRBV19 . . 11 TGTGCCAGTAGTATATCGGGGGGCCTCCACTTC CASSISGGLHF
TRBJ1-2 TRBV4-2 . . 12 TGTGCCAGCAGCCAATACGAGGAAGGCTACACCTTC CASSQYEEGYTF
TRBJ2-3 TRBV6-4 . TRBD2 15 TGTGCCAGCAGTCCTATAGCGGGGGGGTCAGATACGCAGTATTTT CASSPIAGGSDTQYF
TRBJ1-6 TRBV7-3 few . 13 TGTGCCAGCAGCTTTTCGGTTGATTCACCCCTCCACTTT CASSFSVDSPLHF
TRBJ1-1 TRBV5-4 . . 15 TGTGCCAGCGGCCGGTCCCGGGACATGAACACTGAAGCTTTCTTT CASGRSRDMNTEAFF
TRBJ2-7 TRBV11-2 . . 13 TGTGCCAGCAGCTTAGACAGGGACTACGAGCAGTACTTC CASSLDRDYEQYF
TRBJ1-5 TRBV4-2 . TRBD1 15 TGTGCCAGCAGCCTGGGGACAGGGATGTTCCAGCCCCAGCATTTT CASSLGTGMFQPQHF
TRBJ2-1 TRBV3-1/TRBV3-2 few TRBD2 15 TGTGCCAGCAGCCAAGGCGGGGGGGCCTACAATGAGCAGTTCTTC CASSQGGGAYNEQFF
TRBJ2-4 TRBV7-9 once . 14 TGTGCCAGCAGCCTTGGTGGGGAGAAAAACATTCAGTACTTC CASSLGGEKNIQYF
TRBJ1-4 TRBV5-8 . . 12 TGTGCCAGACCTGGAGGGGATGAAAAACTGTTTTTT CARPGGDEKLFF
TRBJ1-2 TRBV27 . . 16 TGTGCCAGCAGTTTAAAGTCAGGGGCGAACTTCTATGGCTACACCTTC CASSLKSGANFYGYTF
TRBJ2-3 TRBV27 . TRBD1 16 TGTGCCAGCAGTTCTCGGACAGGTATTAGCACAGATACGCAGTATTTT CASSSRTGISTDTQYF
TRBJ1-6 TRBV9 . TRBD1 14 TGTGCCAGCTCTACGACAGGGTCCGATTCACCCCTCCACTTT CASSTTGSDSPLHF
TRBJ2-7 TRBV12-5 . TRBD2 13 TGTGCTAGTGGTTTGGACGGTAGTGGGACTAGGTACTTC CASGLDGSGTRYF
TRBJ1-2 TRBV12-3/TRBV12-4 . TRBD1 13 TGTGCCAGCAGTTTCGGACAGGTTGATGGCTACACCTTC CASSFGQVDGYTF
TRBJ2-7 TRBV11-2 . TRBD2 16 TGTGCCAGCAGCTTAGGGGAGGGCCCCCGCTCCTACGAGCAGTACTTC CASSLGEGPRSYEQYF
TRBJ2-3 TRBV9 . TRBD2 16 TGTGCCAGCAGCGTAGATAGCGGGGGAGGAAGAGATACGCAGTATTTT CASSVDSGGGRDTQYF
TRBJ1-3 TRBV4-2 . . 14 TGTGCCAGCAGCCCCAGGGGTACTGGAAACACCATATATTTT CASSPRGTGNTIYF
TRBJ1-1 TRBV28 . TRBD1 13 TGTGCCAGCAGTTCGACAGGGCGCACTGAAGCTTTCTTT CASSSTGRTEAFF
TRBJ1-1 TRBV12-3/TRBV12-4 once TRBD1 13 TGTGCCAGCAGCTCCACAGGGGCGGCTGAAGCTTTCTTT CASSSTGAAEAFF
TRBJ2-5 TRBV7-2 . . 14 TGTGCCAGCAGCTTCTCCAGGGACCAAGAGACCCAGTACTTC CASSFSRDQETQYF
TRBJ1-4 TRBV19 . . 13 TGTGCCAGTAGCCCAACCGGGAATGAAAAACTGTTTTTT CASSPTGNEKLFF
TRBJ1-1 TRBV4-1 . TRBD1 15 TGCGCCAGCAGCCAAGGGACAGGGCGACACTCTGAAGCTTTCTTT CASSQGTGRHSEAFF
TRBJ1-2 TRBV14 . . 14 TGTGCCAGCAGCCCTAGACAGCTACACTATGGCTACACCTTC CASSPRQLHYGYTF
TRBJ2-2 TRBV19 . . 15 TGTGCCAGTAGTCCGTCCGACAGGAACACCGGGGAGCTGTTTTTT CASSPSDRNTGELFF
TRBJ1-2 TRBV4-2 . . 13 TGTGCCAGCAGCCAAGTCCGTAACTATGGCTACACCTTC CASSQVRNYGYTF
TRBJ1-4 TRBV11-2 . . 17 TGTGCCAGCAGCTTTCCAAAACAAGGGGGTTGGCAGGAAAAACTGTTTTTT CASSFPKQGGWQEKLFF
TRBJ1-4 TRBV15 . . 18 TGTGCCACCAGCAGAGAGTATATACGGACAGACGATAATGAAAAACTGTTTTTT CATSREYIRTDDNEKLFF
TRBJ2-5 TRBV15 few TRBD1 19 TGTGCCACCAGCAGAGTAAGGAATAGATTCACCTACAGGGGTGAGACCCAGTACTTC CATSRVRNRFTYRGETQYF
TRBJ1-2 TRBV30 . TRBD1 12 TGTGCCTGGAGTGACAGGGGGCTCGGCTACACCTTC CAWSDRGLGYTF
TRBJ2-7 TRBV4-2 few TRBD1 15 TGTGCCAGCAGCCAAGAGGGGACAGGGCATGACGAGCAGTACTTC CASSQEGTGHDEQYF
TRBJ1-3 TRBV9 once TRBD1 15 TGTGCCAGCAGTAGGGACAGCCGCTCTGGAAACACCATATATTTT CASSRDSRSGNTIYF
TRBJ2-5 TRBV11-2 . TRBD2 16 TGTGCCAGCAGCGGAACTAGCGGGGGGGCGGGAATAACCCAGTACTTC CASSGTSGGAGITQYF
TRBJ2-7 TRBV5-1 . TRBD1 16 TGCGCCAGCAGCTTGCAAGGACAGGGGCAAAGGAACGAGCAGTACTTC CASSLQGQGQRNEQYF
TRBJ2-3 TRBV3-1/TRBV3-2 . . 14 TGTGCCAGCAGCCAAGAGGGGCGCACAGATACGCAGTATTTT CASSQEGRTDTQYF
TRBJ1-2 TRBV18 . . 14 TGTGCCAGCTCATTAGAGACAGTGGACTATGGCTACACCTTC CASSLETVDYGYTF
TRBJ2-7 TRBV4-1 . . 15 TGCGCCAGCAGCCAGACACTAGTGGGAGGCTACGAGCAGTACTTC CASSQTLVGGYEQYF